Sequencing of this T cell receptor beta chain was carried out in a study of vaccination and CD4 T cells after COVID-19. The overall study: Either the Pfizer-BioNTech BNT162b2 or Moderna mRNA-1273 vaccine was given as two doses. Stimulation of cells relied on overlapping spike peptides derived from SARS-CoV-2, HCoV-NL63, HCoV-OC43 and HCoV-229E. Whole-study results and caveats: The study sampled relatively few convalescent patients and omitted early post-infection timepoints.

As for treatment: approximately 9-day PBMC culture with coronavirus spike peptide pools or control peptides (ViraFEST assay). Cultured CD4+ T cell DNA underwent sequencing with the Oncomine TCR Beta short-read assay. One entry per CDR3 protein results from TCRdb running MiXCR on the PCR reads. Of tens of thousands of distinct CDR3 sequences listed, around 48% are singletons. Points on this clonotype: Its cognate antigen is unknown.

Material: CD4+ T cells from blood, cultured in vitro. The source is a human donor who had recovered from COVID-19.

The CDR3 sequence: CASSLPTGTVNNEQFF. Here the CDR3 DNA reads TGTGCCAGCAGCTTGCCTACTGGGACAGTTAACAATGAGCAGTTCTTC. The J gene is TRBJ2-1, the V gene TRBV5-6, with 7 bases fitting TRBD1. This CDR3 comprises 16 residues. Trimming cost V 1 base and J 5 bases; bases outside gene matches: 9. Germline V gene lookup returns CDR1 SGHDT and CDR2 YYEEEE.